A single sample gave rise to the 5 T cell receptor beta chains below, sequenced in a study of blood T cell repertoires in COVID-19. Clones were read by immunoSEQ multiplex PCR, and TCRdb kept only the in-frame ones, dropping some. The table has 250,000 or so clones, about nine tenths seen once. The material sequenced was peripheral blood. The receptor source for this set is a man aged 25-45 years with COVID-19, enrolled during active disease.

CDR3 in amino acids: CASSQAARNSPLHF. CDR3 sequence (DNA): TGTGCCAGCAGCCAGGCCGCGAGGAATTCACCCCTCCACTTT. J is TRBJ1-6 and V is TRBV3-1 (or the pseudogene TRBV3-2); D gene unclear. This CDR3 spans 14 amino acids. Germline CDR1 reads LGHDT; CDR2 reads YNNKEL (reference sequence). V shed 3 bases and J shed 7 bases, with 10 bases lying between them.

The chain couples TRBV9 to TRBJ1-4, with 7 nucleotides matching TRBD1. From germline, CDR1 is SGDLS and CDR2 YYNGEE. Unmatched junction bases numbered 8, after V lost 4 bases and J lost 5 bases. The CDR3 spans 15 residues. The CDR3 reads CASSLNTGVNEKLFF. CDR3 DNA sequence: TGTGCCAGCAGCCTCAATACAGGGGTCAATGAAAAACTGTTTTTT.

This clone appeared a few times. The CDR3 spells CASSLQGSGNTIYF. CDR3 nucleotides: TGTGCCAGCAGCTTACAGGGATCTGGAAACACCATATATTTT. The J gene is TRBJ1-3, the V gene TRBV7-8; TRBD1 is a possible D gene (5 bases). This CDR3 region has 14 residues. Germline assignment: CDR1 SGHVS and CDR2 FQNEAQ. With 2 bases removed from V and 1 base from J, the gap between germline ends came to 6 bases.

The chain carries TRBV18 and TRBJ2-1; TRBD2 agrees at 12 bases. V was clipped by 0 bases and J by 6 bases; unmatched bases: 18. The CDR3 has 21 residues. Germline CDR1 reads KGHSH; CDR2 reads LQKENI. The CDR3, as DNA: TGTGCCAGCTCACCACCTGGAGGACAGGTAAGGGGGACTAGCGGGTCCAATGAGCAGTTCTTC. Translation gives CASSPPGGQVRGTSGSNEQFF. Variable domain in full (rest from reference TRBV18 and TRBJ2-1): NAGVMQNPRHLVRRRGQEARLRCSPMKGHSHVYWYRQLPEEGLKFMVYLQKENIIDESGMPKERFSAEFPKEGPSILRIQQVVRGDSAAYFCASSPPGGQVRGTSGSNEQFFGPGTRLTVL.

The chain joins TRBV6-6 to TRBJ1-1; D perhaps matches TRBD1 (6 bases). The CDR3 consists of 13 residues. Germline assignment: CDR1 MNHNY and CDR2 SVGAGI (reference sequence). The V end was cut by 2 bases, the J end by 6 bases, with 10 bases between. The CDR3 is CASSYQQGAEAFF. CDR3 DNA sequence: TGTGCCAGCAGTTACCAACAGGGTGCTGAAGCTTTCTTT.